These 30 T cell receptor beta chains were sequenced from one sample in a study of shared clonotypes between healthy human individuals. The assay was immunoSEQ multiplex PCR, and TCRdb's table has in-frame clones only and misses some. The top ten clones hold more than 0.35% of a sample with roughly 2,500,000 clones, over 85% of them seen once. What was sequenced was naive CD4+ T cells from PBMCs. The subset denotes: CD45RA+ positively selected. Source of these receptors: a man between 18 and 29 years old in good health. Some clones in this sample may be carry-over from other donors' samples.

This chain uses TRBV7-6 with TRBJ2-7, with 11 nucleotides matching TRBD2. CDR1 and CDR2 from the germline V gene are SGHVS and FNYEAQ. Trimming took 5 bases from V and 0 from J; bases not matched to a gene: 12. The CDR3 contains 18 residues. In DNA, the CDR3 is TGTGCCAGCAGCGCCGGACTAGCGGGTAGATTCAGCTCCTACGAGCAGTACTTC. Amino acids: CASSAGLAGRFSSYEQYF.

This chain uses TRBV27 with TRBJ2-7; TRBD1 matches 9 bases. The trim removed 6 bases at V and 7 bases at J, leaving 7 bases unmatched. The germline gives CDR1 MNHEY, CDR2 SMNVEV (reference sequence). This CDR3 is built from 13 residues. Here the CDR3 reads CASREQGAGEQYF. The CDR3 DNA reads TGTGCCAGCAGGGAACAGGGGGCGGGGGAGCAGTACTTC.

The rearrangement joins TRBV9 to TRBJ2-3, with TRBD2 as a possible D gene (6 bases). CDR1 is SGDLS, CDR2 YYNGEE, per germline. The V end was cut by 4 bases, the J end by 5 bases, with 14 bases between. The CDR3 length is 14 residues. The CDR3 protein is CASSYGTGLDTQYF. The DNA of the CDR3 is TGTGCCAGCAGCTACGGGACTGGCTTAGATACGCAGTATTTT.

V gene TRBV4-3 combines with J gene TRBJ1-1; tentatively, D is TRBD1 (5 bases). The V end was cut by 3 bases, the J end by 1 base, with 15 bases between. Germline CDR1 is LGHNA and CDR2 is YSLEER. The CDR3 contains 16 residues. CDR3 loop: CASSQLIGVGNTEAFF. CDR3 sequence (DNA): TGCGCCAGCAGCCAGCTCATAGGGGTTGGGAACACTGAAGCTTTCTTT.

The chain uses TRBV6-1 and TRBJ2-5; no firm D call. Trimming removed 5 bases from V and 2 bases from J, with 9 bases in between. This CDR3 contains 13 residues. The germline gives CDR1 MNHNS, CDR2 SASEGT. Here the CDR3 reads CASSPIKQETQYF. CDR3 sequence (DNA): TGTGCCAGCAGTCCCATCAAGCAAGAGACCCAGTACTTC.

The V call is TRBV9, the J call TRBJ2-7; D might be TRBD1 or TRBD2, each matching 5 bases. V was shortened by 3 bases and J by 5 bases, with 12 bases between the two germline ends. CDR1 is SGDLS, CDR2 YYNGEE, per germline. The CDR3 is 13 amino acids. This CDR3 reads CASSAELGDEQYF. CDR3 nucleotide sequence: TGTGCCAGCAGCGCGGAGTTGGGGGACGAGCAGTACTTC. The full variable domain, completed using reference TRBV9 and TRBJ2-7, is DSGVTQTPKHLITATGQRVTLRCSPRSGDLSVYWYQQSLDQGLQFLIQYYNGEERAKGNILERFSAQQFPDLHSELNLSSLELGDSALYFCASSAELGDEQYFGPGTRLTVT.

The chain links TRBV5-5 to TRBJ1-2; D unresolved. The CDR3 is 14 amino acids. The V gene's germline CDR1 is SGHKS and CDR2 YYEKEE (reference sequence). With 1 base removed from V and 3 bases from J, the gap between germline ends came to 10 bases. CDR3 residues: CASSLRVPDYGYTF. CDR3 coding DNA: TGTGCCAGCAGCTTGCGGGTCCCGGACTATGGCTACACCTTC.

The chain uses TRBV10-3 and TRBJ1-2, with D unresolved. Trimming removed 7 bases from V and 0 bases from J, with 9 bases in between. CDR1 ENHRY and CDR2 SYGVKD come from the germline V gene. The CDR3 sequence is 13 residues long. Here the CDR3 DNA reads TGTGCCATCACCCCAGACACTAACTATGGCTACACCTTC. Amino acids: CAITPDTNYGYTF.

The chain couples TRBV29-1 to TRBJ2-2; 7 nucleotides match TRBD1. The germline gives CDR1 SQVTM, CDR2 ANQGSEA. The CDR3 runs to 14 residues. V dropped 7 bases and J dropped 0; count of bases not matched to a gene: 5. The CDR3 DNA reads as TGCAGCGGGGTAGGACAGGCGAACACCGGGGAGCTGTTTTTT. Residues: CSGVGQANTGELFF.

With respect to this clone: Other nucleotide sequences from this sample produce the same CDR3. This chain's CDR3 is CASSLGQGQETQYF. CDR3 in DNA: TGTGCCAGCAGCTTAGGGCAGGGGCAAGAGACCCAGTACTTC. The genes are TRBV7-9 and TRBJ2-5; possible D gene TRBD1, 6 bases. The germline V and J ends were trimmed by 1 base and 2 bases, with 8 bases remaining between them. This CDR3 has 14 amino acids. Germline CDR1 SEHNR, CDR2 FQNEAQ (reference sequence).

The chain links TRBV7-2 to TRBJ1-2; D uncertain. Germline CDR1 SGHTA, CDR2 FQGNSA. This CDR3 contains 13 residues. V shed 5 bases and J shed 8 bases, with 15 bases lying between them. CDR3 sequence: CASSPRPPEGYTF. CDR3 DNA: TGTGCCAGCAGCCCCCGTCCCCCGGAAGGCTACACCTTC.

Here the CDR3 reads CASSPSGRTGELFF. CDR3 DNA sequence: TGTGCCAGCAGCCCAAGCGGGAGAACCGGGGAGCTGTTTTTT. The chain combines TRBV7-9 with TRBJ2-2, with 8 nucleotides matching TRBD2. CDR3 length equals 14 residues. Per germline, CDR1 SEHNR and CDR2 FQNEAQ (reference sequence). V dropped 5 bases and J dropped 5; count of bases not matched to a gene: 4.

The chain uses TRBV10-3 and TRBJ2-3; a weak D match, TRBD2 (6 bases). Deletions cut 7 bases from V and 3 bases from J, with 20 bases between. CDR1 is ENHRY and CDR2 is SYGVKD in the germline V gene. The CDR3 has 16 amino acids. Here the CDR3 DNA reads TGTGCCATCACCCCGTGGAAGATAGGGAGGACAGATACGCAGTATTTT. It encodes CAITPWKIGRTDTQYF.

Only one count was recorded for this clone. This sequence joins TRBV14 and TRBJ1-2, with 7 bases that match TRBD1. Germline assignment: CDR1 SGHDN and CDR2 FVKESK. CDR3 size: 16 residues. V trimming: 2 bases; J trimming: 1 base; junction bases outside the gene matches: 7. This CDR3 reads CASSQRWDSRNYGYTF. DNA for the CDR3: TGTGCCAGCAGCCAACGTTGGGACAGTCGTAACTATGGCTACACCTTC.

The CDR3 nucleotides read TGTGCCAGCAGCGTAGAATCGGTCCCCACCGGGGAGCTGTTTTTT. Amino acids: CASSVESVPTGELFF. The chain employs TRBV9 and TRBJ2-2; D remains ambiguous. CDR3 length: 15 residues. Germline loops: CDR1 SGDLS, CDR2 YYNGEE. V lost 0 bases to trimming and J lost 4 bases, with 10 bases between them.

This clone showed up just once. V usage is TRBV18 and J usage is TRBJ2-1, with TRBD2 as a possible D gene (6 bases). Germline V gene lookup returns CDR1 KGHSH and CDR2 LQKENI. The CDR3 has 15 residues. Trimming took 3 bases from V and 2 from J, leaving 11 bases between them. The CDR3 is CASSPTSNPYNEQFF. The CDR3 DNA reads TGTGCCAGCTCACCGACTAGTAACCCCTACAATGAGCAGTTCTTC.

This CDR3 is CSVEAPRSGEQFF. The CDR3 DNA is TGCAGCGTTGAGGCTCCCCGGAGCGGTGAGCAGTTCTTC. The V gene is TRBV29-1, the J gene TRBJ2-1, with D possibly matching TRBD2 (5 bases). Between the trimmed V and J ends, which lost 3 bases and 9 bases, there was a span of 15 bases. The germline V gene has CDR1 SQVTM and CDR2 ANQGSEA. CDR3 length equals 13 residues.

Concerning this clone itself: Distinct nucleotide sequences in the sample also encode this CDR3. CDR3 amino acids: CSVTGTLNTEAFF. The CDR3 nucleotides are TGCAGCGTGACCGGGACATTGAACACTGAAGCTTTCTTT. J is TRBJ1-1 and V is TRBV29-1; a weak D match, TRBD1 (6 bases). Trimming left V 6 bases short and J 0 bases short, with 11 bases between. The CDR3 sequence is 13 residues long. Germline V CDR1 and CDR2: SQVTM, ANQGSEA. Full variable domain (missing parts from reference TRBV29-1 and TRBJ1-1): SAVISQKPSRDICQRGTSLTIQCQVDSQVTMMFWYRQQPGQSLTLIATANQGSEATYESGFVIDKFPISRPNLTFSTLTVSNMSPEDSSIYLCSVTGTLNTEAFFGQGTRLTVV.

This chain links TRBV10-1 with TRBJ2-7; the match to TRBD1 covers 7 bases. Germline V gene data show CDR1 as WNHNN and CDR2 as SYGVQD (reference sequence). The CDR3 runs to 13 residues. After removal of 5 bases from V and 5 bases from J, the junction contained 6 bases not matched to a gene. The CDR3 DNA follows: TGCGCCAGCAGTCCGGACAGGCCCCACGAGCAGTACTTC. It codes for CASSPDRPHEQYF.

The chain is built from TRBV25-1 and TRBJ2-5, with a weak D call TRBD2 (6 bases). Per the germline V gene, CDR1 is MGHDK and CDR2 is SYGVNS. The length of the CDR3 is 13 residues. The V end was cut by 4 bases, the J end by 7 bases, with 13 bases between. The CDR3 region has the DNA TGTGCCAGCAGTGCCCCGGGAGTGGCGACCCAGTACTTC. It yields the protein CASSAPGVATQYF.

This clone was counted a few times. J is TRBJ1-1 and V is TRBV6-5; no definite D call. The CDR3 extends over 11 amino acids. Germline loops: CDR1 MNHEY, CDR2 SVGAGI. The V and J ends lost 8 bases and 11 bases respectively, with 15 bases between them. The CDR3 reads CASGMGTMAFF. For the CDR3, the DNA is TGTGCCAGCGGCATGGGAACAATGGCTTTCTTT.

CDR3 in DNA: TGCGCCAGCAGCTCGGTAGGGATTGCAGATACGCAGTATTTT. The encoded protein is CASSSVGIADTQYF. The chain employs TRBV5-1 and TRBJ2-3; D is ambiguous. The CDR3 extends over 14 amino acids. The V gene lost 3 bases and the J gene lost 4 bases, with 12 bases spanning the gap. Germline V gene data show CDR1 as SGHRS and CDR2 as YFSETQ.

This sequence joins TRBV29-1 and TRBJ2-3; D ambiguous. Per germline, CDR1 SQVTM and CDR2 ANQGSEA. Trimming shortened V by 5 bases and J by 2 bases, and 14 bases separated the two germline ends. The CDR3 runs 14 residues. The CDR3 nucleotides read TGCAGCGTTCCCCTGGGAAAAAACACAGATACGCAGTATTTT. As protein: CSVPLGKNTDTQYF.

On this clone: One junction end does not reproduce the germline sequence, and a read error may be involved. CDR3 in amino acids: CASSLSRAPSKYGYTF. DNA of the CDR3: TGTGCCAGCAGTTTGTCCCGGGCACCTTCTAAATATGGCTACACCTTC. The chain uses TRBV28 and TRBJ1-2; D is uncertain. The CDR3 sequence is 16 residues long. Germline CDR1 MDHEN, CDR2 SYDVKM.

The chain combines TRBV11-3 with TRBJ1-1; D perhaps matches TRBD1 (5 bases). The germline V gene has CDR1 SGHNT and CDR2 YENEEA. This CDR3 region has 15 residues. Between the trimmed V and J ends, which lost 1 base and 0 bases, there was a span of 9 bases. This chain's CDR3 is CASSLGRGLNTEAFF. The CDR3 bases are TGTGCCAGCAGCTTAGGTCGGGGGTTGAACACTGAAGCTTTCTTT.

The gene calls are TRBV19 and TRBJ2-1; 13 nucleotides line up with TRBD2. Unmatched junction bases numbered 6, after V lost 1 base and J lost 6 bases. Germline V lookup: CDR1 LNHDA, CDR2 SQIVND (reference sequence). The CDR3 consists of 17 residues. Here the CDR3 reads CASSIAPGLAGRNEQFF. CDR3 nucleotides: TGTGCCAGTAGTATAGCTCCGGGACTAGCGGGACGCAATGAGCAGTTCTTC. Variable domain in full (rest from reference TRBV19 and TRBJ2-1): DGGITQSPKYLFRKEGQNVTLSCEQNLNHDAMYWYRQDPGQGLRLIYYSQIVNDFQKGDIAEGYSVSREKKESFPLTVTSAQKNPTAFYLCASSIAPGLAGRNEQFFGPGTRLTVL.

This sequence joins TRBV11-1 and TRBJ2-3; D might be TRBD2 (5 bases). This CDR3 region has 16 residues. Germline CDR1 SGHAT, CDR2 FQDESV (reference sequence). V was clipped by 1 base and J by 2 bases, with 13 bases between them. The CDR3 loop is CASSLVGAGITDTQYF. CDR3 DNA sequence: TGTGCCAGCAGCTTAGTAGGTGCGGGTATCACAGATACGCAGTATTTT.

The chain couples TRBV9 to TRBJ2-2, with 9 bases that match TRBD2. The CDR3 loop spans 16 amino acids. The V gene's germline CDR1 is SGDLS and CDR2 YYNGEE. Losses at the gene ends were 5 bases for V and 2 bases for J; bases not matched to a gene: 7. DNA of the CDR3: TGTGCCAGCAGTCCGACTAGCGGAGAAAACACCGGGGAGCTGTTTTTT. Translating gives CASSPTSGENTGELFF.

This clone came up a few times. The chain recombines TRBV30 with TRBJ1-5; no definite D call. Trimming took off 1 base at V and 8 bases at J, with 9 bases between the two ends. The germline V gene has CDR1 GTSNPN and CDR2 SVGIG (reference sequence). This CDR3 has 12 amino acids. The CDR3 loop is CAWSAYQKPQHF. The CDR3 nucleotides read TGTGCCTGGAGTGCTTACCAAAAGCCCCAGCATTTT. The full variable domain, in which reference TRBV30 and TRBJ1-5 provide the parts outside the CDR3, is SQTIHQWPATLVQPVGSPLSLECTVEGTSNPNLYWYRQAAGRGLQLLFYSVGIGQISSEVPQNLSASRPQDRQFILSSKKLLLSDSGFYLCAWSAYQKPQHFGDGTRLSIL.

Notes on this clone: Different DNA sequences within this sample yield the same CDR3. The rearrangement uses TRBV18 and TRBJ2-1; D remains unclear. The CDR3 spans 15 residues. V dropped 3 bases and J dropped 1 base, with 10 bases sitting between them. The germline V gene has CDR1 KGHSH and CDR2 LQKENI. The CDR3 region is CASSPERSSYNEQFF. The CDR3 bases are TGTGCCAGCTCACCGGAGAGGAGTTCCTACAATGAGCAGTTCTTC. The entire variable domain, with the rest obtained from reference TRBV18 and TRBJ2-1, is as follows: NAGVMQNPRHLVRRRGQEARLRCSPMKGHSHVYWYRQLPEEGLKFMVYLQKENIIDESGMPKERFSAEFPKEGPSILRIQQVVRGDSAAYFCASSPERSSYNEQFFGPGTRLTVL.